The present entry profiles one TCR beta chain with its context. The antigen remains unidentified. Germline V gene lookup returns CDR1 LGHNA and CDR2 YSLEER. Trimming stripped 2 bases from V and 4 bases from J, with 17 bases between. The length of the CDR3 is 17 residues. The data belong to a study of naive CD8 T cells in extremely preterm neonates. Whole-study results and caveats: The authors flagged variable productive template counts in preterm samples. Shared CDR3 nucleotide sequences: preterm roughly 2.7%, term around 0.4%, children 0.025% to 0.035%, adults approximately 0.01%.

Assay used: immunoSEQ multiplex PCR; TCRdb lists only in-frame clones, some missing. The table includes 5,500 to 7,000 clones, around 97% detected once. The receptor was isolated from a human donor in good health. The sample consisted of naive CD8+ T cells from blood. V and J are TRBV4-3 and TRBJ2-2; D may be TRBD2 (5 bases). CDR3 sequence (DNA): TGCGCCAGCAGCCAACACGGGAATAGCGCCGCCACCGGGGAGCTGTTTTTT. It encodes CASSQHGNSAATGELFF.